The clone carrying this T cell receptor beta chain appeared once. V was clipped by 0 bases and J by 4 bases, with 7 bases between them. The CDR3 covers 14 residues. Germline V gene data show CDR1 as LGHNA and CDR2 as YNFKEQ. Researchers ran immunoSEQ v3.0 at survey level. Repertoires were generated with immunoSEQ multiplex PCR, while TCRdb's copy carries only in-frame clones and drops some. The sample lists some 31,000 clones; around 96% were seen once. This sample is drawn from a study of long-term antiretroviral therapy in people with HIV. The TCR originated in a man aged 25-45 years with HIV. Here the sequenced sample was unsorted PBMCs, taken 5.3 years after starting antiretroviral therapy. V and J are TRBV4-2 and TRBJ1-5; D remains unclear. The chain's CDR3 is CASSQEKINQPQHF. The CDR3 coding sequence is TGTGCCAGCAGCCAAGAAAAGATTAATCAGCCCCAGCATTTT.